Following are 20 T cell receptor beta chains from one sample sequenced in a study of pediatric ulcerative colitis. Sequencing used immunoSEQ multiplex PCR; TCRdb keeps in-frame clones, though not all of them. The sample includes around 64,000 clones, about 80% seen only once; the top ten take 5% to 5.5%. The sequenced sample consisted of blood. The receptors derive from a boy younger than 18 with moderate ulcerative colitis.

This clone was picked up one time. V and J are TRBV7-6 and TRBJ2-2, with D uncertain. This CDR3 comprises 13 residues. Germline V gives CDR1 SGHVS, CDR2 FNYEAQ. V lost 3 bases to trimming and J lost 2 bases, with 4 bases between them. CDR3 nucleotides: TGTGCCAGCAGCTTGGGCAACACCGGGGAGCTGTTTTTT. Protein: CASSLGNTGELFF. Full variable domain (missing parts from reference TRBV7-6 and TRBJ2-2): GAGVSQSPRYKVTKRGQDVALRCDPISGHVSLYWYRQALGQGPEFLTYFNYEAQQDKSGLPNDRFSAERPEGSISTLTIQRTEQRDSAMYRCASSLGNTGELFFGEGSRLTVL.

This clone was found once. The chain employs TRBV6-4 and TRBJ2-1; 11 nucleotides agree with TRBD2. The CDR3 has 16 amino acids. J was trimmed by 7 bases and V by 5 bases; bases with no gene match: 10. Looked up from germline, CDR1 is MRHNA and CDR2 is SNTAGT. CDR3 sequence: CASSLVRLAGLNEQFF. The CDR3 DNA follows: TGTGCCAGCAGTTTGGTACGACTAGCGGGGCTGAATGAGCAGTTCTTC.

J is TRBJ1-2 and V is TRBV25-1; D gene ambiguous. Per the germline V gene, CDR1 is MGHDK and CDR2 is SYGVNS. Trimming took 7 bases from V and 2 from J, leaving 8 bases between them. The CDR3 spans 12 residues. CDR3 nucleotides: TGTGCCAGCAATGACGGGAACTATGGCTACACCTTC. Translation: CASNDGNYGYTF.

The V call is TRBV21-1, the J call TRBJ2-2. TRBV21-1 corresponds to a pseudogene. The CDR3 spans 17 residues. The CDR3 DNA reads TGTGCCAGCACCCCGCCGAAAGGTGGCAGGGACGCCGGGGAGCTGTTTTTT. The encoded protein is CASTPPKGGRDAGELFF.

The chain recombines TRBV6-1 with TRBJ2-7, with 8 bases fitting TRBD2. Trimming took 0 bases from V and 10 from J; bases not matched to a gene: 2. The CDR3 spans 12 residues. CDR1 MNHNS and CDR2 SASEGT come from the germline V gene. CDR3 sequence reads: CASSEARGVQYF. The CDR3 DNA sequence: TGTGCCAGCAGTGAAGCGCGGGGGGTCCAGTACTTC.

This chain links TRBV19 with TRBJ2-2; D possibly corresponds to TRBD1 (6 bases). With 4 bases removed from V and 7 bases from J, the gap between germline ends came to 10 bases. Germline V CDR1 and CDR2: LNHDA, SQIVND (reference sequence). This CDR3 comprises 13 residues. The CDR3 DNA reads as TGTGCCAGTAGTAAGGGGGAACACGGGGAGCTGTTTTTT. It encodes CASSKGEHGELFF.

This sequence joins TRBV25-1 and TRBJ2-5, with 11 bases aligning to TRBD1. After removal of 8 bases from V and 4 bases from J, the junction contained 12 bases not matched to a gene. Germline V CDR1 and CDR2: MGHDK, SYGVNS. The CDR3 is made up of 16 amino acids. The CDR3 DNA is TGTGCCAGCCATACCTTAGGACAGGGGGCAAGAGAGACCCAGTACTTC. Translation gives CASHTLGQGARETQYF.

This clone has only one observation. CDR3: CASSPIRGLNTEAFF. Here the CDR3 DNA reads TGTGCCAGCAGCCCCATACGGGGGTTGAACACTGAAGCTTTCTTT. V is TRBV5-4 and J is TRBJ1-1, with D possibly TRBD1 on 5 matching bases. This CDR3 contains 15 residues. V lost 4 bases to trimming and J lost 0 bases, with 13 bases between them. Germline-derived CDR1 and CDR2 are SGHNT and YYREEE (reference sequence). The full variable domain, rest sourced from reference TRBV5-4 and TRBJ1-1, is ETGVTQSPTHLIKTRGQQVTLRCSSQSGHNTVSWYQQALGQGPQFIFQYYREEENGRGNFPPRFSGLQFPNYSSELNVNALELDDSALYLCASSPIRGLNTEAFFGQGTRLTVV.

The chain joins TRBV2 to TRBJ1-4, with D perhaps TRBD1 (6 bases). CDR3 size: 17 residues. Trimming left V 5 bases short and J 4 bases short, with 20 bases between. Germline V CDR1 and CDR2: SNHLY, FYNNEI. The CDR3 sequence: CASSYSLQGEVNEKLFF. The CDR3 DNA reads TGTGCCAGCAGTTACTCCTTACAGGGCGAGGTTAATGAAAAACTGTTTTTT.

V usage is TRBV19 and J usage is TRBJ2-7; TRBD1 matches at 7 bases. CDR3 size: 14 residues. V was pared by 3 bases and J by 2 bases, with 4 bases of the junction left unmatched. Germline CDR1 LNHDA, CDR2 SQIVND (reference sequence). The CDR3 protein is CASSIGTDPYEQYF. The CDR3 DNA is TGTGCCAGTAGTATTGGGACAGACCCCTACGAGCAGTACTTC.

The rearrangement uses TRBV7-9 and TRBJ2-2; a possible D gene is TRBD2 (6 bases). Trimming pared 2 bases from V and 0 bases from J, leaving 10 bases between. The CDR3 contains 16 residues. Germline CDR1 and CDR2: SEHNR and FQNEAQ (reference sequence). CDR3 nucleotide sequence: TGTGCCAGCAGCTTATGGGGAGGTCCGAACACCGGGGAGCTGTTTTTT. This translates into CASSLWGGPNTGELFF.

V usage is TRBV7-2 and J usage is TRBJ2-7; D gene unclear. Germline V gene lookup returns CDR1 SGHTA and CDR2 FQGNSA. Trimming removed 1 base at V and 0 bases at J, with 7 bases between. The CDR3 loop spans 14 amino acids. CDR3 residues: CASSLGTGSYEQYF. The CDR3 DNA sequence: TGTGCCAGCAGCTTAGGAACCGGCTCCTACGAGCAGTACTTC.

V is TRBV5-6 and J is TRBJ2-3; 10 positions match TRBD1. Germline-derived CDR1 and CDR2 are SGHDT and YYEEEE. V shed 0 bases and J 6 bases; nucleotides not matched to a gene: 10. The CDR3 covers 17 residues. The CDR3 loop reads CASSLVRTGGPGDTQYF. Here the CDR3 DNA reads TGTGCCAGCAGCTTGGTTAGGACAGGGGGACCAGGGGATACGCAGTATTTT. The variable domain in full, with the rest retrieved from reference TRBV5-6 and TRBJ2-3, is DAGVTQSPTHLIKTRGQQVTLRCSPKSGHDTVSWYQQALGQGPQFIFQYYEEEERQRGNFPDRFSGHQFPNYSSELNVNALLLGDSALYLCASSLVRTGGPGDTQYFGPGTRLTVL.

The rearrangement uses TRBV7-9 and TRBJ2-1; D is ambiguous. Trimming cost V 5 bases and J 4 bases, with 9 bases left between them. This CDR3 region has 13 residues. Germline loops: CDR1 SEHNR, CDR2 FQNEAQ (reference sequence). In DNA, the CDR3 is TGTGCCAGCAGCGGAGCAATTTACAATGAGCAGTTCTTC. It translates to CASSGAIYNEQFF.

The CDR3 sequence is CASSRLPPQRGDNEQFF. CDR3 DNA sequence: TGTGCCAGCTCACGCCTACCCCCGCAGCGGGGGGACAATGAGCAGTTCTTC. V gene TRBV18 combines with J gene TRBJ2-1, with TRBD2 matching over 9 bases. This CDR3 contains 17 residues. The V segment lost 4 bases and the J segment 5 bases; nucleotides outside the gene matches: 12. Germline V lookup: CDR1 KGHSH, CDR2 LQKENI.

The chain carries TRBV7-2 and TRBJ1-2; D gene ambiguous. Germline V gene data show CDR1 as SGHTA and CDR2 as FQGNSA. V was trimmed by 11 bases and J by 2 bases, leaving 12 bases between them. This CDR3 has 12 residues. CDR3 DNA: TGTGCCGGTGCTACGGACAACTATGGCTACACCTTC. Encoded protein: CAGATDNYGYTF.

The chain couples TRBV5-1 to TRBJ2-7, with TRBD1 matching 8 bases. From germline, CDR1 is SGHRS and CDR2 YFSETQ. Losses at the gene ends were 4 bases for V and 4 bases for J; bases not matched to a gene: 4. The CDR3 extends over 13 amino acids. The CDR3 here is CASSTGQGYEQYF. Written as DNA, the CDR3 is TGCGCCAGCAGCACCGGACAGGGTTACGAGCAGTACTTC.

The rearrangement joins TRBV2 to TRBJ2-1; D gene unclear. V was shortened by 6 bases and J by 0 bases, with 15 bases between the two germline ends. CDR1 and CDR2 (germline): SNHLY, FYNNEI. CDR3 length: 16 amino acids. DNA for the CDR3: TGTGCCAGCAGCTTGGACGGTCAGAGCTCCTACAATGAGCAGTTCTTC. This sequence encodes CASSLDGQSSYNEQFF. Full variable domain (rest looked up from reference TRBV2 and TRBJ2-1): EPEVTQTPSHQVTQMGQEVILRCVPISNHLYFYWYRQILGQKVEFLVSFYNNEISEKSEIFDDQFSVERPDGSNFTLKIRSTKLEDSAMYFCASSLDGQSSYNEQFFGPGTRLTVL.

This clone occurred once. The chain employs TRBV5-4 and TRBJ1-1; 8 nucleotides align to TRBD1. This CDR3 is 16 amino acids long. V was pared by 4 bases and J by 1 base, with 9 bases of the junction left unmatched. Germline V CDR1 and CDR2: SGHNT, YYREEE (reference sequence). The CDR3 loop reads CASSRLDRGGNTEAFF. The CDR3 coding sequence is TGTGCCAGCAGCCGCCTTGACAGGGGCGGGAACACTGAAGCTTTCTTT.

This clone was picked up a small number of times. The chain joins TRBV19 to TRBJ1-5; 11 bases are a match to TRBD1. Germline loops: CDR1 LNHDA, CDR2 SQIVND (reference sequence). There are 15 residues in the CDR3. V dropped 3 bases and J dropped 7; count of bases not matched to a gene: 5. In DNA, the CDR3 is TGTGCCAGTAGTATGGACAGGGGGCCTGGGCAGCCCCAGCATTTT. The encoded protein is CASSMDRGPGQPQHF.